This TCR beta chain was captured by sequencing in a study of blood T cell repertoires in COVID-19. Repertoires were generated with immunoSEQ multiplex PCR, while TCRdb's copy carries only in-frame clones and drops some. The sample includes a few hundred thousand clones, about 90% seen only once; the top ten take 2.5% to 3.5%. Trimming took off 6 bases at V and 2 bases at J, with 14 bases between the two ends. The CDR3 consists of 16 residues. Germline values: CDR1 MNHEY, CDR2 SMNVEV (reference sequence). This sequence originates from a woman in her twenties or thirties with COVID-19, enrolled during active disease. The V gene is TRBV27, the J gene TRBJ2-6, with D maybe TRBD2 (8 bases). Sequencing was performed on peripheral blood. In DNA, the CDR3 is TGTGCCAGCAGGACGGGAGGGGGCCCTGGGGCCAACGTCCTGACTTTC. It specifies CASRTGGGPGANVLTF.